The next 32 T cell receptor beta chains were all read from a single sample in a study of blood T cell repertoires in COVID-19. Produced via immunoSEQ multiplex PCR; TCRdb's table is partial and in-frame only. Of under 200,000 clones listed, roughly 90% are singletons. Sequencing was carried out using peripheral blood. The source is a woman aged 60-75 years who had recovered from COVID-19.

The chain combines TRBV4-2 with TRBJ2-1, with 12 bases identical to TRBD2. V was pared by 0 bases and J by 7 bases, with 4 bases of the junction left unmatched. Per germline, CDR1 LGHNA and CDR2 YNFKEQ. The CDR3 is 16 amino acids. For the CDR3, the DNA is TGTGCCAGCAGCCAAGATTCCACTAGCGGGGGGAATGAGCAGTTCTTC. The encoded protein is CASSQDSTSGGNEQFF.

This chain links TRBV27 with TRBJ2-1, with TRBD2 matching 14 bases. Per germline, CDR1 MNHEY and CDR2 SMNVEV (reference sequence). The CDR3 extends over 16 amino acids. V gave up 6 bases and J gave up 6 bases; unmatched junction bases: 7. The CDR3 nucleotides read TGTGCCAGCAGCCCCTCGACTAGCGGGGGGGCCAATGAGCAGTTCTTC. Its protein is CASSPSTSGGANEQFF.

This chain joins TRBV5-6 and TRBJ2-5; D not resolved. This CDR3 is built from 15 residues. Trimming removed 0 bases from V and 0 bases from J, with 9 bases in between. Germline CDR1 is SGHDT and CDR2 is YYEEEE. The CDR3 is CASSLASGYQETQYF. The CDR3 DNA is TGTGCCAGCAGCTTGGCTTCGGGTTACCAAGAGACCCAGTACTTC.

The J gene is TRBJ2-7, the V gene TRBV5-1; D is possibly TRBD2 (6 bases). Trimming pared 1 base from V and 2 bases from J, leaving 10 bases between. The CDR3 has 14 amino acids. Looked up from germline, CDR1 is SGHRS and CDR2 is YFSETQ. The CDR3 DNA follows: TGCGCCAGCAGCTTGTCGGGGGTGGCCTACGAGCAGTACTTC. Translated, it gives CASSLSGVAYEQYF.

The genes are TRBV5-1 and TRBJ2-1; D may be TRBD1 (5 bases). V was clipped by 4 bases and J by 7 bases, with 12 bases between them. The CDR3 has 13 residues. From germline, CDR1 is SGHRS and CDR2 YFSETQ. CDR3 coding DNA: TGCGCCAGCAGCGTCCCCAGGGCTAATGAGCAGTTCTTC. Amino acid sequence: CASSVPRANEQFF. Full variable domain (remainder filled in from reference TRBV5-1 and TRBJ2-1): KAGVTQTPRYLIKTRGQQVTLSCSPISGHRSVSWYQQTPGQGLQFLFEYFSETQRNKGNFPGRFSGRQFSNSRSEMNVSTLELGDSALYLCASSVPRANEQFFGPGTRLTVL.

This clone was observed many times. The rearrangement uses TRBV7-9 and TRBJ2-3; TRBD1 might be the D (5 bases). The CDR3 covers 15 residues. The V end lost 3 bases, the J end lost 2 bases, and 12 bases lay between the germline ends. Germline lookup yields CDR1 SEHNR and CDR2 FQNEAQ (reference sequence). The chain's CDR3 is CASSLSQGSTDTQYF. The CDR3 nucleotides are TGTGCCAGCAGCTTGTCCCAGGGTTCCACAGATACGCAGTATTTT.

V is TRBV12-3 or TRBV12-4 and J is TRBJ1-1; 9 bases agree with TRBD1. The CDR3 covers 12 residues. The V and J ends lost 6 bases and 8 bases, in that order; junction bases with no gene match: 4. The CDR3 DNA is TGTGCCAGCAGCAACAGGGGGCTAGAAGCTTTCTTT. The encoded protein is CASSNRGLEAFF.

The V call is TRBV18, the J call TRBJ2-3, with D possibly being TRBD2 (5 bases). The CDR3 is made up of 13 amino acids. The germline gives CDR1 KGHSH, CDR2 LQKENI. The ends were cut back, 6 bases at V and 6 bases at J, with 13 bases in the middle. The CDR3 bases are TGTGCCAGCTCTCAGGAGGTGAAGGATACGCAGTATTTT. The encoded protein is CASSQEVKDTQYF.

V gene TRBV2 combines with J gene TRBJ2-1, with D perhaps matching TRBD1 (5 bases). Trimming took off 5 bases at V and 12 bases at J, with 11 bases between the two ends. This CDR3 is built from 11 residues. CDR1 SNHLY and CDR2 FYNNEI come from the germline V gene. In nucleotides, the CDR3 is TGTGCCAGCAGTCGACAGCCCTCGCAGTTCTTC. It is translated as CASSRQPSQFF.

The chain combines TRBV5-5 with TRBJ1-2; 7 bases map to TRBD1. CDR3 length equals 14 residues. Germline V gene lookup returns CDR1 SGHKS and CDR2 YYEKEE (reference sequence). V was pared by 4 bases and J by 8 bases, with 11 bases of the junction left unmatched. CDR3 bases: TGTGCCAGCAGCCAGGGACAGTTGGGTGTGGGCTACACCTTC. This encodes CASSQGQLGVGYTF. The variable domain in full, with the rest retrieved from reference TRBV5-5 and TRBJ1-2, is DAGVTQSPTHLIKTRGQQVTLRCSPISGHKSVSWYQQVLGQGPQFIFQYYEKEERGRGNFPDRFSARQFPNYSSELNVNALLLGDSALYLCASSQGQLGVGYTFGSGTRLTVV.

The chain carries TRBV2 and TRBJ2-1, with 10 nucleotides matching TRBD1. CDR3 length: 13 residues. The germline V gene has CDR1 SNHLY and CDR2 FYNNEI. The V and J ends lost 8 bases and 8 bases, in that order; junction bases with no gene match: 6. CDR3 nucleotides: TGTGCCAGCTGGGGGACAGGGGCGGATGAGCAGTTCTTC. This sequence encodes CASWGTGADEQFF.

This sequence joins TRBV12-3 or TRBV12-4 and TRBJ2-1; D gene uncertain. This CDR3 has 11 amino acids. V was shortened by 3 bases and J by 7 bases, with 4 bases between the two germline ends. The chain's CDR3 is CASSFTNEQFF. CDR3 in DNA: TGTGCCAGCAGTTTCACAAATGAGCAGTTCTTC.

V and J are TRBV19 and TRBJ2-5; a weak D match, TRBD1 (6 bases). V was cut by 5 bases and J by 5 bases, with 15 bases left in between. This CDR3 contains 14 residues. CDR1 is LNHDA and CDR2 is SQIVND in the germline V gene (reference sequence). The CDR3 nucleotides are TGTGCCAGTAGTGAAATTCAGGGGTACGAGACCCAGTACTTC. This encodes CASSEIQGYETQYF.

The V gene is TRBV28, the J gene TRBJ1-3; D might be TRBD1 (6 bases). V shed 2 bases and J shed 0 bases, with 11 bases lying between them. This CDR3 has 16 amino acids. Germline CDR1 reads MDHEN; CDR2 reads SYDVKM. This CDR3 reads CASSLGTGNSGNTIYF. The CDR3 DNA sequence: TGTGCCAGCAGTTTAGGCACAGGGAACTCTGGAAACACCATATATTTT.

The chain links TRBV5-1 to TRBJ2-3; 8 nucleotides align to TRBD2. The length of the CDR3 is 15 residues. With 4 bases clipped from V and 0 bases from J, the junction kept 4 bases outside the gene matches. The germline V gene encodes CDR1 SGHRS and CDR2 YFSETQ. CDR3 in DNA: TGCGCCAGCAGCGGCGCGGGGGGTAGCACAGATACGCAGTATTTT. It encodes CASSGAGGSTDTQYF.

CDR3 protein: CASSSIQAFPAKNIQYF. The CDR3 DNA reads as TGTGCCAGCAGTTCGATACAGGCTTTCCCGGCCAAAAACATTCAGTACTTC. The chain has TRBV27 and TRBJ2-4; D perhaps matches TRBD1 (5 bases). The germline CDR1 and CDR2 sequences are MNHEY and SMNVEV (reference sequence). Trimming cost V 4 bases and J 1 base, with 17 bases left between them. There are 17 residues in the CDR3.

The rearrangement joins TRBV3-1 (or the pseudogene TRBV3-2) to TRBJ2-5; 7 bases are shared with TRBD1. Germline trimming cut 10 bases from V and 0 bases from J; bases unmatched to any gene: 5. The CDR3 runs to 13 residues. Per the germline V gene, CDR1 is LGHDT and CDR2 is YNNKEL (reference sequence). CDR3 in amino acids: CATPRGNQETQYF. DNA for the CDR3: TGTGCCACCCCCAGGGGGAACCAAGAGACCCAGTACTTC.

This chain uses TRBV28 with TRBJ1-5; 7 nucleotides line up with TRBD1. CDR3 length equals 15 residues. Germline V gene lookup returns CDR1 MDHEN and CDR2 SYDVKM. V shed 5 bases and J 1 base; nucleotides not matched to a gene: 5. The DNA for the CDR3 is TGTGCCAGCAGTCCAGGGGGACACAGCAATCAGCCCCAGCATTTT. It yields the protein CASSPGGHSNQPQHF.

J is TRBJ1-4 and V is TRBV6-5, with TRBD1 identical over 9 bases. V gave up 5 bases and J gave up 6 bases; unmatched junction bases: 4. Germline assignment: CDR1 MNHEY and CDR2 SVGAGI. The CDR3 extends over 14 amino acids. CDR3 in DNA: TGTGCCAGCAGTAGGGACAGGGTTTATGAAAAACTGTTTTTT. Translating gives CASSRDRVYEKLFF.

The chain employs TRBV27 and TRBJ2-6, with D tentatively TRBD1 (5 bases). Trimming removed 5 bases at V and 4 bases at J, with 21 bases between. The CDR3 extends over 18 amino acids. CDR1 is MNHEY, CDR2 SMNVEV, per germline (reference sequence). The CDR3 sequence is CASSPSELWGSGANVLTF. CDR3 sequence (DNA): TGTGCCAGCAGTCCATCCGAATTGTGGGGCTCGGGGGCCAACGTCCTGACTTTC.

The gene calls are TRBV28 and TRBJ1-4; D remains ambiguous. Deletions cut 7 bases from V and 5 bases from J, with 11 bases between. The germline gives CDR1 MDHEN, CDR2 SYDVKM. CDR3 length equals 13 residues. The CDR3 is CASNSGSNEKLFF. CDR3 sequence (DNA): TGTGCCAGCAACTCTGGTTCAAATGAAAAACTGTTTTTT.

This rearrangement joins TRBV5-1 to TRBJ2-2, with D tentatively TRBD1 (6 bases). The V gene's germline CDR1 is SGHRS and CDR2 YFSETQ. The CDR3 contains 15 residues. Trimming took off 6 bases at V and 6 bases at J, with 18 bases between the two ends. The CDR3 spells CASKWTASGAGELFF. CDR3 bases: TGCGCCAGCAAGTGGACAGCCAGTGGAGCCGGGGAGCTGTTTTTT.

The chain uses TRBV12-5 and TRBJ2-2, with D possibly TRBD1 on 5 matching bases. The V and J ends lost 6 bases and 6 bases respectively, with 5 bases between them. The CDR3 totals 11 residues. The germline V gene encodes CDR1 LGHNT and CDR2 FRNRAP. The CDR3 bases are TGTGCTAGTGGAGGGGCCGGGGAGCTGTTTTTT. Protein product: CASGGAGELFF.

The V gene is TRBV2, the J gene TRBJ1-1; D is unclear. CDR1 SNHLY and CDR2 FYNNEI come from the germline V gene. Trimming took off 4 bases at V and 1 base at J, with 10 bases between the two ends. This CDR3 has 14 amino acids. CDR3 in DNA: TGTGCCAGCAGTGTTGGTCTCGGGAACACTGAAGCTTTCTTT. Its translation is CASSVGLGNTEAFF.

This clone was detected only a few times. The chain combines TRBV3-1 (or the pseudogene TRBV3-2) with TRBJ1-4; perhaps TRBD1 as D (5 bases). The CDR3 is 13 residues long. Germline V CDR1 and CDR2: LGHDT, YNNKEL (reference sequence). Trimming shortened V by 4 bases and J by 7 bases, and 10 bases separated the two germline ends. The CDR3 coding sequence is TGTGCCAGCAGCCCCCCGGGGGGTGAAAAACTGTTTTTT. This encodes CASSPPGGEKLFF.

This clone was observed once. The chain links TRBV18 to TRBJ2-2; TRBD1 aligns across 8 bases. The CDR3 is made up of 13 amino acids. Germline V lookup: CDR1 KGHSH, CDR2 LQKENI. V shed 3 bases and J 7 bases; nucleotides not matched to a gene: 1. The CDR3 sequence: CASSPTGDGELFF. CDR3 DNA: TGTGCCAGCTCACCGACAGGGGACGGGGAGCTGTTTTTT. The full variable domain, in which reference TRBV18 and TRBJ2-2 provide the parts outside the CDR3, is NAGVMQNPRHLVRRRGQEARLRCSPMKGHSHVYWYRQLPEEGLKFMVYLQKENIIDESGMPKERFSAEFPKEGPSILRIQQVVRGDSAAYFCASSPTGDGELFFGEGSRLTVL.

V is TRBV6-6 and J is TRBJ1-1, with D possibly being TRBD1 (6 bases). Germline CDR1 and CDR2: MNHNY and SVGAGI (reference sequence). This CDR3 region has 13 residues. The germline V and J ends were trimmed by 5 bases and 4 bases, with 11 bases remaining between them. For the CDR3, the DNA is TGTGCCAGCAGTAACAGGGATATCACTGAAGCTTTCTTT. This gives the protein CASSNRDITEAFF.

The chain couples TRBV19 to TRBJ2-3; D is perhaps TRBD1 (5 bases). The CDR3 consists of 11 residues. The V and J ends lost 8 bases and 7 bases respectively, with 10 bases between them. Germline CDR1 is LNHDA and CDR2 is SQIVND (reference sequence). CDR3 DNA: TGTGCCAGTCAGGGAATGTATACGCAGTATTTT. As protein: CASQGMYTQYF.

This chain uses TRBV21-1 with TRBJ2-1; the table's D gene call, TRBD2, was not cross checked with the DNA. TRBV21-1 is assigned pseudogene status. This CDR3 is built from 19 residues. In DNA, the CDR3 is TGTGCCAGCAGCAAAGAGGGGGGGCGCGCAGCAGAAACCTACAATGAGCAGTTCTTC. Translation: CASSKEGGRAAETYNEQFF.

The rearrangement links TRBV4-2 to TRBJ2-7; D possibly corresponds to TRBD1 (6 bases). The germline V gene encodes CDR1 LGHNA and CDR2 YNFKEQ. The CDR3 runs to 15 residues. Between the trimmed V and J ends, which lost 4 bases and 0 bases, there was a span of 13 bases. The CDR3 DNA follows: TGTGCCAGCAGCCTGCCAGGGGCCTCCTCCTACGAGCAGTACTTC. This gives the protein CASSLPGASSYEQYF.

The rearrangement joins TRBV5-1 to TRBJ2-5; 9 bases align to TRBD1. Germline V gene sequence: CDR1 SGHRS, CDR2 YFSETQ. CDR3 length: 15 residues. Trimming removed 0 bases from V and 5 bases from J; junction bases left unmatched: 5. The CDR3 here is CASSLAGQGLETQYF. DNA of the CDR3: TGCGCCAGCAGCTTGGCAGGACAGGGGTTGGAGACCCAGTACTTC.

The rearrangement joins TRBV7-9 to TRBJ1-4; D gene unclear. Germline V gene sequence: CDR1 SEHNR, CDR2 FQNEAQ (reference sequence). Deletions cut 3 bases from V and 8 bases from J, with 10 bases between. The CDR3 contains 13 residues. CDR3 coding DNA: TGTGCCAGCAGCTTTTTGGCCGGGGAAAAACTGTTTTTT. It is translated as CASSFLAGEKLFF.